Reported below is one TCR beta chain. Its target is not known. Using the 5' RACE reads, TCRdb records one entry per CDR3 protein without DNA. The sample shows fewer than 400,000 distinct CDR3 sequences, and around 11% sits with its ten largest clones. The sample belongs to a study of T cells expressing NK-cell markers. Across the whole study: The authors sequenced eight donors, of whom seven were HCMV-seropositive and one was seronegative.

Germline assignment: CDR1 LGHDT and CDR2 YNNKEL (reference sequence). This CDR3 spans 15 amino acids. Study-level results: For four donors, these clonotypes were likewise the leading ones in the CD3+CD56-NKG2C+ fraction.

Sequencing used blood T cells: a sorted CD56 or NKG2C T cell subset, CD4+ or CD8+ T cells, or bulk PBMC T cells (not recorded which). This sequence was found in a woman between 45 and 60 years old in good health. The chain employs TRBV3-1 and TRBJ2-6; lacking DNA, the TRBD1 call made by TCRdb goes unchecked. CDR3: CASSLRTTGANVLTF.